This TCR beta chain was captured by sequencing in a study of shared clonotypes between healthy human individuals (TCRdb year 2020). About the full investigation: The cohort comprised a couple of women and a few men aged 18 to 49 years. For each donor, CD4 naive and CD4 memory were each given three plates, CD8 naive was given two plates, and CD8 memory was given one plate. Blood TCR repertoires of several healthy adults were deeply sequenced to estimate repertoire size and the extent of clonotype sharing between individuals. To increase sequencing depth and limit assay-specific biases, different laboratories used diverse techniques to prepare libraries and sequence TCR repertoires. Leukapheresis yielded between about 0.85 and 9 billion PBMCs per donor.

What the study reported, not specific to this receptor: Sampling was restricted to blood, and TCR repertoires in tissues likely differ from the TCR repertoires found in blood. Naive subsets generally had larger estimated clonotype richness than memory subsets. Incomplete sequencing was indicated by rarefaction of sorted-subset datasets, despite the large sequencing depth. Sharing across a few donors was observed for about 5% of naive CD4, under 4% of naive CD8, over 2% of memory CD4, and around 0.42% of memory CD8 clonotypes. Because the study included only a small number of donors, the genetic and exposure-history diversity represented was limited. Pairwise subsampling indicated that sequencing depth was expected to affect the degree of clonotype sharing among donors. Compared with non-shared clonotypes, clonotypes shared by all four sorted-subset donors had higher generation probabilities.

A remark on this clone: This clone's antigen is unknown. The sample holds no much larger clone one base away, and base qualities are not on file.

Donors were healthy HIV-negative adults with no recently reported acute infections or vaccinations. Every donor was a Caucasian adult residing in Nashville, Tennessee, USA. CD4+ T cells were enriched through magnetic negative selection, after which naive cells were positively selected on CD45RA and the remaining negative fraction served as the memory subset. Blood was obtained by leukapheresis, after which PBMCs were separated by Ficoll-Histopaque density gradient centrifugation and cryopreserved in liquid nitrogen vapor phase. Analytical flow cytometry was used to check the purity and quantity of every magnetically sorted T cell population. Each sorted fraction had its genomic DNA isolated and then quantified by UV absorbance on a Nanodrop 2000c. Trimming at the junction amounts to 5 bases on V and 9 bases on J, and the germline ends lie 14 bases apart. From the cysteine through the phenylalanine, the CDR3 covers 13 amino acids. The CDR3 DNA has 39 bases and is translated from base 1. According to the germline V gene, CDR1 reads SGHTA and CDR2 reads FQGNSA.

Using the deep immunoSEQ assay, multiplex PCR amplified TCR CDR3 regions from genomic DNA. Genomic DNA extracted from each cell subset was distributed evenly over all wells of several immunoSEQ 96-well plates, and each plate served as one replicate. For sorted subsets, each replicate PCR was loaded with approximately 0.2 ug genomic DNA, equivalent to 30,000 or so T cell genomes. Purified libraries were measured with a Qubit 3.0 fluorometer, size-checked on a Bioanalyzer 2100, and measured again with the KAPA Library Quantification kit. A separate single-read 150-cycle Illumina NextSeq 550 flow cell was used to sequence each immunoSEQ 96-well plate. The original methods were these. Because the immunoSEQ output included only junctional sequences and no quality scores, the filtering could not be the same as the filtering used for full-length reads. Sequences were annotated with PyIR, a Python wrapper for IgBLAST v1.9, using IMGT germline references to assign V/J genes and CDR3. Reads were removed for weak V/J assignments (E-value above 1e-6), missing CDR3, stop codons, out-of-frame junctions, or ambiguous translated residues. A V3J clonotype was defined by an identical inferred V gene, J gene, and CDR3 amino acid sequence. Percentage overlap between repertoires was computed as shared unique clonotypes divided by the size of the smaller repertoire. Repertoire richness was assessed with RTK rarefaction, the Chao1 estimator, and Recon v2.1 estimates of unobserved clonotypes. Generation probabilities for all TCRbeta clonotypes obtained by the gDNA method from a few donors were computed using OLGA. Sourced from immuneACCESS, this table was stored by TCRdb with only in-frame sequences that have V and J called. A share of the clones is absent; for the studies checked, an unresolved V gene accounts for under half, and the remainder has no known explanation. D and trimming come from the DNA, and the V and J calls and clone size come from that table. Here the sample has about 1.1 million clones; 70% to 80% occur a single time. The ten largest account for over 0.8% of the sample.

The source of this sequence is a young man in good health. Some clones in this sample may be carry-over from other donors' samples. The sequenced material came from memory CD4+ T cells from PBMCs. The cell subset or site label, as the study defines it: CD45RA-negative fraction. Recombination joined TRBV7-2 with TRBJ2-1; the D gene may be TRBD1 or TRBD2, since each aligns over 7 bases. The DNA sequence follows: TGTGCCAGCAGCCTTCAGGGGGAGGGTGAGCAGTTCTTC. Its protein reads: CASSLQGEGEQFF.